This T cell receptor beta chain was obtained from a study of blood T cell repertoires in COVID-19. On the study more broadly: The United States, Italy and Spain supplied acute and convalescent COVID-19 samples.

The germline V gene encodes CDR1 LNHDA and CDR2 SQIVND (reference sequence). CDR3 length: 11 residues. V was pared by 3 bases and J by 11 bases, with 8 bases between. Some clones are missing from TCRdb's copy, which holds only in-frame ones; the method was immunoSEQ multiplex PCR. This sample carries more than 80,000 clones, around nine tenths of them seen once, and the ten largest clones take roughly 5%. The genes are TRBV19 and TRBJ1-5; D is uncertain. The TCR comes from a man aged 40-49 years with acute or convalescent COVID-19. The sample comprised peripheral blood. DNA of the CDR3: TGTGCCAGTAGTATGGGCTTGGCCCAGCATTTT. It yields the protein CASSMGLAQHF.